This TCR beta chain is drawn from a study of cytomegalovirus exposure and HLA in healthy donors. In the PCR, 60 Vbeta and 13 Jbeta primers were used. Original methodology: In a later analysis, the count reached some 75 million unique TCR beta chains, with about 9.9 million shared. The data were produced by immunoSEQ multiplex PCR, yet TCRdb's version contains in-frame clones alone and is incomplete. V and J calls and clone size are copied from that table; D and trimming were computed from the DNA. The sample carries 160,000 or so clones, roughly 79% recorded once. The CDR3 length is 13 residues. With 1 base removed from V and 5 bases from J, the gap between germline ends came to 8 bases. Germline CDR1 is SGHTA and CDR2 is FQGNSA.

The clonotype comes from a woman under 30 in good health and CMV-seropositive. The gene calls are TRBV7-2 and TRBJ2-5; unclear D gene. The sequencing sample was made of PBMCs. The CDR3 region is CASSLGVRETQYF. CDR3 sequence (DNA): TGTGCCAGCAGCTTAGGTGTCAGGGAGACCCAGTACTTC.